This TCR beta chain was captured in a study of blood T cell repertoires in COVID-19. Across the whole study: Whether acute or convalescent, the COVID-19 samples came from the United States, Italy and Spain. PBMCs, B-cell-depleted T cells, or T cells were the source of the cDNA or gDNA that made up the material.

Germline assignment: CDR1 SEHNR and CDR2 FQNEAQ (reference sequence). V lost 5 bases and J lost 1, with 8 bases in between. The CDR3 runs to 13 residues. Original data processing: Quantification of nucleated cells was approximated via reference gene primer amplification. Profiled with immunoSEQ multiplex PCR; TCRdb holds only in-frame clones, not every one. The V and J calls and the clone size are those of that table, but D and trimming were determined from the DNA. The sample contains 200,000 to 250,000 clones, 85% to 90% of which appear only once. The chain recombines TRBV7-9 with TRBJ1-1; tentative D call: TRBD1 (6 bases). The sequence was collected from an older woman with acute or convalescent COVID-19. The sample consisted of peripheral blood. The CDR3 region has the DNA TGTGCCAGCAGCCGAGGGGGGAACACTGAAGCTTTCTTT. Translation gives CASSRGGNTEAFF.